Listed here are 16 T cell receptor beta chains from one sample, sequenced in a study of OX40 agonist ivuxolimab in advanced cancers. This table comes from immunoSEQ multiplex PCR, and its TCRdb copy is limited to in-frame clones, with some not included. The sample includes about 78,000 clones, about four fifths of them seen just once. The input for sequencing was CD4+ or CD8+ T cells sorted from blood, taken in a trial of the OX40 agonist ivuxolimab. These receptor sequences come from an adult with an advanced solid tumor such as melanoma, head and neck, liver or kidney cancer.

Here the CDR3 reads CASSLVGGGGRETQYF. The CDR3 nucleotides read TGTGCCAGCAGCTTAGTCGGGGGAGGGGGCAGAGAGACCCAGTACTTC. The rearrangement links TRBV7-2 to TRBJ2-5; D possibly matches TRBD1 or TRBD2 (7 bases each). Germline V gene data show CDR1 as SGHTA and CDR2 as FQGNSA. CDR3 length equals 16 residues. With 1 base removed from V and 4 bases from J, the gap between germline ends came to 16 bases.

V usage is TRBV5-4 and J usage is TRBJ1-5, with 8 bases matching TRBD1. The CDR3 runs 15 residues. CDR1 is SGHNT, CDR2 YYREEE, per germline (reference sequence). The J segment lost 1 base and the V segment lost 4 bases, leaving 4 bases of the junction unmatched. The CDR3 nucleotides read TGTGCCAGCAGCCCGGGACAGGTGAGCAATCAGCCCCAGCATTTT. Residues: CASSPGQVSNQPQHF.

This chain links TRBV6-1 with TRBJ2-3; 8 bases align to TRBD1. CDR3 size: 15 residues. Germline V gene data show CDR1 as MNHNS and CDR2 as SASEGT. With 3 bases clipped from V and 6 bases from J, the junction kept 8 bases outside the gene matches. The CDR3 is CASSDLGQGADTQYF. DNA of the CDR3: TGTGCCAGCAGTGATTTGGGGCAGGGGGCGGATACGCAGTATTTT.

This clone was counted once. The chain links TRBV27 to TRBJ2-6, with unresolved D. The CDR3 totals 12 residues. V lost 9 bases, J lost 1 base, and 4 bases lay in between. The germline V gene encodes CDR1 MNHEY and CDR2 SMNVEV (reference sequence). CDR3 nucleotides: TGTGCCAGTAAGTCTGGGGCCAACGTCCTGACTTTC. This codes for CASKSGANVLTF.

This clone was counted between two and nine times. This rearrangement joins TRBV2 to TRBJ2-1, with 11 bases identical to TRBD1. Losses at the gene ends were 7 bases for V and 7 bases for J; bases not matched to a gene: 9. Germline-derived CDR1 and CDR2 are SNHLY and FYNNEI. This CDR3 contains 15 residues. In DNA form, the CDR3 reads TGTGCCAGCACCGTGGACAGGGGGCCTCTGAATGAGCAGTTCTTC. Translating it yields CASTVDRGPLNEQFF.

The CDR3 bases are TGTGCCAGCAGTTCATATAGCGGGGGGGCTCGGAATGAGCAGTTCTTC. Protein: CASSSYSGGARNEQFF. V is TRBV27 and J is TRBJ2-1, with TRBD2 matching over 11 bases. Per the germline V gene, CDR1 is MNHEY and CDR2 is SMNVEV (reference sequence). This CDR3 contains 16 residues. The V segment lost 4 bases and the J segment 7 bases; nucleotides outside the gene matches: 9.

The chain couples TRBV28 to TRBJ1-2; a possible D gene is TRBD1 (5 bases). V was shortened by 5 bases and J by 6 bases, with 13 bases between the two germline ends. Germline loops: CDR1 MDHEN, CDR2 SYDVKM. The CDR3 spans 13 residues. The CDR3 DNA reads as TGTGCCAGCAGTCGACATGGGGGGGATGGCTACACCTTC. It encodes CASSRHGGDGYTF.

The chain's CDR3 is CASSQLHGTGELFF. The CDR3 DNA is TGTGCCAGCAGCCAACTCCATGGCACCGGGGAGCTGTTTTTT. The chain joins TRBV9 to TRBJ2-2; D remains ambiguous. V lost 4 bases, J lost 4 bases, and 11 bases lay in between. From germline, CDR1 is SGDLS and CDR2 YYNGEE. This CDR3 region has 14 residues.

The chain couples TRBV7-2 to TRBJ1-6; a possible D gene is TRBD1 (5 bases). This CDR3 region has 14 residues. V was trimmed by 1 base and J by 10 bases, leaving 11 bases between them. Per the germline V gene, CDR1 is SGHTA and CDR2 is FQGNSA. Written as DNA, the CDR3 is TGTGCCAGCAGCTTAGTGACAGTTAAATCACCCCTCCACTTT. Translated: CASSLVTVKSPLHF.

The chain recombines TRBV5-5 with TRBJ1-1, with no clear D. V shed 4 bases and J shed 4 bases, with 17 bases lying between them. CDR1 is SGHKS and CDR2 is YYEKEE in the germline V gene (reference sequence). The CDR3 has 15 amino acids. The CDR3 DNA is TGTGCCAGCAGCCCTAGACTGACGCGGAGCACTGAAGCTTTCTTT. It encodes CASSPRLTRSTEAFF. The entire variable domain, with the rest obtained from reference TRBV5-5 and TRBJ1-1, is as follows: DAGVTQSPTHLIKTRGQQVTLRCSPISGHKSVSWYQQVLGQGPQFIFQYYEKEERGRGNFPDRFSARQFPNYSSELNVNALLLGDSALYLCASSPRLTRSTEAFFGQGTRLTVV.

The rearrangement joins TRBV9 to TRBJ1-4; D is perhaps TRBD1 (6 bases). The length of the CDR3 is 15 residues. The V end lost 0 bases, the J end lost 7 bases, and 13 bases lay between the germline ends. Germline assignment: CDR1 SGDLS and CDR2 YYNGEE. CDR3 coding DNA: TGTGCCAGCAGCGTAGAGACAGGACCCCTTGAAAAACTGTTTTTT. Translation: CASSVETGPLEKLFF.

This sequence joins TRBV9 and TRBJ2-1; D remains unclear. This CDR3 is 12 amino acids long. Trimming cost V 4 bases and J 9 bases, with 11 bases left between them. Germline-derived CDR1 and CDR2 are SGDLS and YYNGEE. CDR3: CASSPPLGEQFF. The CDR3 DNA reads as TGTGCCAGCAGCCCCCCTCTTGGTGAGCAGTTCTTC.

The genes are TRBV28 and TRBJ1-3, with D perhaps matching TRBD1 (6 bases). The V end lost 6 bases, the J end lost 0 bases, and 15 bases lay between the germline ends. CDR3 length equals 16 residues. The V gene's germline CDR1 is MDHEN and CDR2 SYDVKM. This chain's CDR3 is CASRTPDRTSGNTIYF. The CDR3 DNA reads as TGTGCCAGCAGGACCCCGGACAGAACCTCTGGAAACACCATATATTTT.

In its sample, this clone was seen a few times. The chain links TRBV4-3 to TRBJ2-1; D unclear. The CDR3 length is 16 residues. CDR1 and CDR2 from the germline V gene are LGHNA and YSLEER. V was cut by 1 base and J by 1 base, with 11 bases left in between. Written as DNA, the CDR3 is TGCGCCAGCAGCCAAGTTGAATGGCGGTCCTACAATGAGCAGTTCTTC. It specifies CASSQVEWRSYNEQFF.

The chain joins TRBV27 to TRBJ2-7; D not certain. The CDR3 consists of 14 residues. Germline V gene lookup returns CDR1 MNHEY and CDR2 SMNVEV (reference sequence). Trimming pared 3 bases from V and 1 base from J, leaving 10 bases between. The CDR3 nucleotides are TGTGCCAGCAGTTTGCAGATAAGTTCCTACGAGCAGTACTTC. Its translation: CASSLQISSYEQYF.

This clone was picked up a small number of times. V is TRBV6-1 and J is TRBJ1-2; tentative D call: TRBD1 (5 bases). CDR3 length: 13 residues. Germline CDR1 reads MNHNS; CDR2 reads SASEGT. Trimming stripped 8 bases from V and 8 bases from J, with 18 bases between. CDR3 sequence reads: CASREGPVIGYTF. CDR3 nucleotide sequence: TGTGCCAGCCGGGAGGGGCCAGTAATAGGCTACACCTTC.